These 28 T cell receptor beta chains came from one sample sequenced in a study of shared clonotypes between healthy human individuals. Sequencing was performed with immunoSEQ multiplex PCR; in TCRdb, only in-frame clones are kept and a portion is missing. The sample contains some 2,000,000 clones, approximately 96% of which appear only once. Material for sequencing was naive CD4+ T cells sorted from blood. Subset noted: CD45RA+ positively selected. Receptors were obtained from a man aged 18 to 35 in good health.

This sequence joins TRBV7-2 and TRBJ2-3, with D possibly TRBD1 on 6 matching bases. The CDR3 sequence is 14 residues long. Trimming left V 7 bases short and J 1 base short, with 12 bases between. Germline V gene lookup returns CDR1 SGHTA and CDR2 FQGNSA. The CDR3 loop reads CASKQGWGTDTQYF. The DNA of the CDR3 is TGTGCCAGCAAACAGGGATGGGGCACAGATACGCAGTATTTT.

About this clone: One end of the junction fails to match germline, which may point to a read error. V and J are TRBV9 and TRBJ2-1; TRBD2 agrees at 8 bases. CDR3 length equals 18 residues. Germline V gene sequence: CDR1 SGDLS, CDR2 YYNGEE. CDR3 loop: CASRVVSLRRGGHNEQFF. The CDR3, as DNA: TGTGCCAGCAGGGTAGTCAGCCTCCGACGCGGGGGGCATAATGAGCAGTTCTTC.

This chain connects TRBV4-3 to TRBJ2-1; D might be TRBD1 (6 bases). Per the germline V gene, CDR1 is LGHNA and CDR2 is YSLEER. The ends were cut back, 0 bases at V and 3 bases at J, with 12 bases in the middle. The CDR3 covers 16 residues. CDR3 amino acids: CASSQETGKGYNEQFF. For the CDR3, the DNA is TGCGCCAGCAGCCAAGAAACAGGGAAGGGCTACAATGAGCAGTTCTTC.

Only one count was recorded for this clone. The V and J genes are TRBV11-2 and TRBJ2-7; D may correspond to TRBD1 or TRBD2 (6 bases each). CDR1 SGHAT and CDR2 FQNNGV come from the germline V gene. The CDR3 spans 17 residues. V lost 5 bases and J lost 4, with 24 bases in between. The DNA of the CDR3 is TGTGCCAGCAGCGCGCGGGACACCCAATTAGTCCAATACGAGCAGTACTTC. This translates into CASSARDTQLVQYEQYF. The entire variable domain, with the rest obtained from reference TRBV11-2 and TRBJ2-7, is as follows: EAGVAQSPRYKIIEKRQSVAFWCNPISGHATLYWYQQILGQGPKLLIQFQNNGVVDDSQLPKDRFSAERLKGVDSTLKIQPAKLEDSAVYLCASSARDTQLVQYEQYFGPGTRLTVT.

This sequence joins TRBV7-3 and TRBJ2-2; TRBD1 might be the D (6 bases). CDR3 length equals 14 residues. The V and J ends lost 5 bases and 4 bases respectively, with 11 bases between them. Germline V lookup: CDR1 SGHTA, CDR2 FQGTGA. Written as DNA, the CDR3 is TGTGCCAGCAGCCCCGGACAGATCACCGGGGAGCTGTTTTTT. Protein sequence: CASSPGQITGELFF.

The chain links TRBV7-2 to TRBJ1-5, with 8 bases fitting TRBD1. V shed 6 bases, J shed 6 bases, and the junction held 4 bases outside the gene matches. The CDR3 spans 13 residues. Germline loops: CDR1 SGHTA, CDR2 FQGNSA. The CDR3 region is CASRITGGQPQHF. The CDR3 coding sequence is TGTGCCAGCAGGATCACAGGGGGTCAGCCCCAGCATTTT.

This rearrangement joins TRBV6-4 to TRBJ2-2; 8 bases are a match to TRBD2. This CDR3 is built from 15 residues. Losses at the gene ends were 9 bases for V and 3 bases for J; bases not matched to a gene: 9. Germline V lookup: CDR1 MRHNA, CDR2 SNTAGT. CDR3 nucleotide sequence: TGTGCCAGGCGGGCGGGGGGTCCCTACACCGGGGAGCTGTTTTTT. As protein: CARRAGGPYTGELFF.

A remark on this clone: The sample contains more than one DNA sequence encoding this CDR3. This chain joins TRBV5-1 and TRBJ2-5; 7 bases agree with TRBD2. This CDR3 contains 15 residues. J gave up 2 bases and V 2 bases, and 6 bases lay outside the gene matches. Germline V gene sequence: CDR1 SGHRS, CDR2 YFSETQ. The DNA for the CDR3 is TGCGCCAGCAGCTTACCCGGACTAGGGCAAGAGACCCAGTACTTC. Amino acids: CASSLPGLGQETQYF.

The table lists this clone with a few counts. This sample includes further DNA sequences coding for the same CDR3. The CDR3 DNA reads TGCGCCAGCAGCCGGTCGGGCAATCAGCCCCAGCATTTT. It yields the protein CASSRSGNQPQHF. The rearrangement links TRBV5-1 to TRBJ1-5; unclear D gene. Trimming took 4 bases from V and 2 from J, leaving 7 bases between them. Germline loops: CDR1 SGHRS, CDR2 YFSETQ. This CDR3 contains 13 residues.

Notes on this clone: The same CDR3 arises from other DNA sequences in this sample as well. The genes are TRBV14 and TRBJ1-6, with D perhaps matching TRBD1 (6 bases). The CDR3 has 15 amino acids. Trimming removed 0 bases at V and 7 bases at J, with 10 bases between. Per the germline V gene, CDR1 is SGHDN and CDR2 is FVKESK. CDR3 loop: CASSQDQGNNSPLHF. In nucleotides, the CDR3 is TGTGCCAGCAGCCAAGATCAGGGGAACAATTCACCCCTCCACTTT.

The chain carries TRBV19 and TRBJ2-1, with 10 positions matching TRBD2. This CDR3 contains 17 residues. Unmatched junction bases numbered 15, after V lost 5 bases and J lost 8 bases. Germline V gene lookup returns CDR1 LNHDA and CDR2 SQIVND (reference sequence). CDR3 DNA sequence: TGTGCCAGTAGTCCCCTTACGCTGAGCGGGGGGGCGGATGAGCAGTTCTTC. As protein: CASSPLTLSGGADEQFF. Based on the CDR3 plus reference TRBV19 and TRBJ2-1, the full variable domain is DGGITQSPKYLFRKEGQNVTLSCEQNLNHDAMYWYRQDPGQGLRLIYYSQIVNDFQKGDIAEGYSVSREKKESFPLTVTSAQKNPTAFYLCASSPLTLSGGADEQFFGPGTRLTVL.

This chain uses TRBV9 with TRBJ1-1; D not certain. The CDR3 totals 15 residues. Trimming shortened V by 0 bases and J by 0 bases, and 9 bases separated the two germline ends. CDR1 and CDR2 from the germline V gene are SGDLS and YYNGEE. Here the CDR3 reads CASSVGVGLNTEAFF. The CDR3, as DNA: TGTGCCAGCAGCGTAGGTGTAGGGCTGAACACTGAAGCTTTCTTT.

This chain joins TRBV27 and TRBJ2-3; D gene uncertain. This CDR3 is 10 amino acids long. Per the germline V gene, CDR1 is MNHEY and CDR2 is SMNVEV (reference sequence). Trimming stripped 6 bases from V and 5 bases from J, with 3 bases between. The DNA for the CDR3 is TGTGCCAGCAGGGTAGATACGCAGTATTTT. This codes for CASRVDTQYF.

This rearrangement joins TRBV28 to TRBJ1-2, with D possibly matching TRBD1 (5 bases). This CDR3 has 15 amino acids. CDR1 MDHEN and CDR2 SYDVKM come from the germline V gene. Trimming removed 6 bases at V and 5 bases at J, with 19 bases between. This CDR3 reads CASRHPGGGNYGYTF. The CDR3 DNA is TGTGCCAGCAGGCACCCGGGCGGGGGGAATTATGGCTACACCTTC.

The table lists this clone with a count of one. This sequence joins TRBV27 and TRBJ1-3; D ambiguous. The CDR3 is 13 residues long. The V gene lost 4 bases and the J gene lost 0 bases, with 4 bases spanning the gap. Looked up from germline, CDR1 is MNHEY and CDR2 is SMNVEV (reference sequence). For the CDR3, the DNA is TGTGCCAGCAGTTCGCACTCTGGAAACACCATATATTTT. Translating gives CASSSHSGNTIYF.

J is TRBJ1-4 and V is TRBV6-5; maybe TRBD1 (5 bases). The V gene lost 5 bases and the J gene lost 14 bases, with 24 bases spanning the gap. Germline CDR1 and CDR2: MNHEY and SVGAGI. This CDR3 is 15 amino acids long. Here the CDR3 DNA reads TGTGCCAGCAGTAGACAGTCCACTAATGAAAATCGGCTGTTTTTT. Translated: CASSRQSTNENRLFF.

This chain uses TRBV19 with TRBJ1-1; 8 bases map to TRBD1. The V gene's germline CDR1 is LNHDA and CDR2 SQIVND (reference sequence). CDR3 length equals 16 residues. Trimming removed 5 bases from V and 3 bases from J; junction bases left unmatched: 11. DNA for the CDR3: TGTGCCAGTAGTCCGACAGGGGAGTTGGCGTACACTGAAGCTTTCTTT. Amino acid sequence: CASSPTGELAYTEAFF.

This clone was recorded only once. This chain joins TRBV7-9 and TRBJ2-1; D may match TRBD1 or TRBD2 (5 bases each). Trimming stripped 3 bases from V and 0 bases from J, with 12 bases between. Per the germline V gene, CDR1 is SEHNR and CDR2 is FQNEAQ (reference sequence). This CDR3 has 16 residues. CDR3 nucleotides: TGTGCCAGCAGCTTGAGGGACGGCTACTCCTACAATGAGCAGTTCTTC. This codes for CASSLRDGYSYNEQFF.

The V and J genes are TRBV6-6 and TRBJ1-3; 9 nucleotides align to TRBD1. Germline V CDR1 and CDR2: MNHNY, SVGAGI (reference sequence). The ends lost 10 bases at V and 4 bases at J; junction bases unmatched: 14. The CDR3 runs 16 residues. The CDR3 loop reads CATTPGQGLSGNTIYF. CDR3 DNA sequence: TGTGCCACGACTCCGGGACAGGGTCTTTCGGGAAACACCATATATTTT.

The CDR3 sequence is CASTPDRGAYGYTF. The CDR3 nucleotides read TGTGCCAGCACCCCGGACAGGGGGGCTTATGGCTACACCTTC. The rearrangement uses TRBV5-4 and TRBJ1-2, with TRBD1 identical over 10 bases. Germline trimming cut 6 bases from V and 5 bases from J; bases unmatched to any gene: 7. Germline values: CDR1 SGHNT, CDR2 YYREEE (reference sequence). This CDR3 comprises 14 residues.

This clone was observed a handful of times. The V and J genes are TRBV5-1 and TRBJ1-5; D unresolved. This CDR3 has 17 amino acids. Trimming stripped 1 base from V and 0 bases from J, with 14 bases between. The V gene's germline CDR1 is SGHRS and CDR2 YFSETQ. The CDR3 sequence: CASSLFGPGNSNQPQHF. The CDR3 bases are TGCGCCAGCAGCTTGTTCGGGCCCGGCAATAGCAATCAGCCCCAGCATTTT.

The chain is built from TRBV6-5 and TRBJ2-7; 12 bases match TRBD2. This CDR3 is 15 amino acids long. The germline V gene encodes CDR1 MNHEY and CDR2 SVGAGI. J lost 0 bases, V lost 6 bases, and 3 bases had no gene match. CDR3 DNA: TGTGCCAGCAGGCGGACTAGCGGGGACTCCTACGAGCAGTACTTC. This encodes CASRRTSGDSYEQYF.

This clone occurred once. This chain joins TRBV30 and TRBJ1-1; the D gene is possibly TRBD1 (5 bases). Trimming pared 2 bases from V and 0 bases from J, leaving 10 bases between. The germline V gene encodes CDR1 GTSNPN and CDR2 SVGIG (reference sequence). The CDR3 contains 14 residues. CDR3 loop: CAWSTGHLNTEAFF. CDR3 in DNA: TGTGCCTGGAGTACTGGACATCTGAACACTGAAGCTTTCTTT.

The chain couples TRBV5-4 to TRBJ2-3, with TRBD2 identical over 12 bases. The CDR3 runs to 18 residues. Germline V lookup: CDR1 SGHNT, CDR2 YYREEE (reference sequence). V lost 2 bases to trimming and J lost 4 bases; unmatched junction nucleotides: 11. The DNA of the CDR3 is TGTGCCAGCAGCTTTGCGGCTAGCGGGAGGGCCCTGTCAGATACGCAGTATTTT. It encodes CASSFAASGRALSDTQYF. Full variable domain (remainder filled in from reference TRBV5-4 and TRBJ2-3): ETGVTQSPTHLIKTRGQQVTLRCSSQSGHNTVSWYQQALGQGPQFIFQYYREEENGRGNFPPRFSGLQFPNYSSELNVNALELDDSALYLCASSFAASGRALSDTQYFGPGTRLTVL.

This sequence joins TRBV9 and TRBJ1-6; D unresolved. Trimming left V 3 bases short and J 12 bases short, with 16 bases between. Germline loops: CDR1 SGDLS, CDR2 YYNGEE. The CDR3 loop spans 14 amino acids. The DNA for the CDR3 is TGTGCCAGCAGCGATTTGGACGGTACGGGACCCCTCCACTTT. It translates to CASSDLDGTGPLHF.

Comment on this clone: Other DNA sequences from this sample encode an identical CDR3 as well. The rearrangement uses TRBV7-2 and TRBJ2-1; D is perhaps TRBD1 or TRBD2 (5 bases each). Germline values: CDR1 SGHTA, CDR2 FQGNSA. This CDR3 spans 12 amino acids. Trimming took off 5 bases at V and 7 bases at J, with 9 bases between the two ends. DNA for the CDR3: TGTGCCAGCAGCCCCGGGGCGAATGAGCAGTTCTTC. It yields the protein CASSPGANEQFF.

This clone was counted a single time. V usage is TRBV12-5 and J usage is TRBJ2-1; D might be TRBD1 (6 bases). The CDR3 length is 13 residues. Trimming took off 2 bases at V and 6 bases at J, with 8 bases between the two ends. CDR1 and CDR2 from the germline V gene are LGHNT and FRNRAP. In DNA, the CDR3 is TGTGCTAGTGGTTTGTCACAGGGCAATGAGCAGTTCTTC. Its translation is CASGLSQGNEQFF.

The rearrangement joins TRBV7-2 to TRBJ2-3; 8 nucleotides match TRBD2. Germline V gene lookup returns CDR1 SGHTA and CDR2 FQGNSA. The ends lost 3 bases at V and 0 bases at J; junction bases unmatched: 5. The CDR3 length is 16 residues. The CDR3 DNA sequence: TGTGCCAGCAGCTTTACTAGCGGAACTAGCACAGATACGCAGTATTTT. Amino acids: CASSFTSGTSTDTQYF.